Presented here are 21 T cell receptor beta chains from one specimen sequenced in a study of T cell responses to AZD1222 COVID-19 vaccine. Generated by immunoSEQ multiplex PCR, the TCRdb table keeps only in-frame clones and is missing some. The repertoire consists of 150,000 or so clones, with 89% occurring once and the leading ten covering around 5%. This material consisted of peripheral blood, taken on day 0 of AZD1222 vaccination. The receptors come from an adult in good health.

V gene TRBV5-4 combines with J gene TRBJ2-7, with TRBD2 as a possible D gene (5 bases). The CDR3 loop spans 14 amino acids. From germline, CDR1 is SGHNT and CDR2 YYREEE (reference sequence). The germline V and J ends were trimmed by 2 bases and 3 bases, with 12 bases remaining between them. The CDR3 loop is CASSFTSSNYEQYF. CDR3 DNA sequence: TGTGCCAGCAGCTTCACTTCTAGCAACTACGAGCAGTACTTC.

The J gene is TRBJ1-2, the V gene TRBV4-1; D remains ambiguous. This CDR3 region has 16 residues. V was trimmed by 3 bases and J by 2 bases, leaving 16 bases between them. Germline CDR1 reads MGHRA; CDR2 reads YSYEKL. The CDR3 here is CASSQTVRLANYGYTF. CDR3 DNA sequence: TGCGCCAGCAGCCAGACGGTCAGGCTCGCAAACTATGGCTACACCTTC.

This chain joins TRBV6-5 and TRBJ2-2; D is uncertain. The CDR3 contains 14 residues. The V gene lost 2 bases and the J gene lost 7 bases, with 11 bases spanning the gap. The germline gives CDR1 MNHEY, CDR2 SVGAGI. The DNA for the CDR3 is TGTGCCAGCAGTTACGATTCGGGCGTCGGGGAGCTGTTTTTT. Its protein product is CASSYDSGVGELFF.

The chain is built from TRBV27 and TRBJ1-2, with 7 bases fitting TRBD1. This CDR3 contains 14 residues. V gave up 0 bases and J gave up 4 bases; unmatched junction bases: 2. Germline V gives CDR1 MNHEY, CDR2 SMNVEV (reference sequence). The CDR3 DNA reads TGTGCCAGCAGTTTATCTCGGGACAGCTATGGCTACACCTTC. Residues: CASSLSRDSYGYTF.

This chain links TRBV9 with TRBJ2-2, with a weak D call TRBD2 (5 bases). The CDR3 consists of 16 residues. The germline CDR1 and CDR2 sequences are SGDLS and YYNGEE. V lost 5 bases and J 1 base, leaving 15 bases between the germline ends. The CDR3 loop reads CASRDKRSGNTGELFF. Written as DNA, the CDR3 is TGTGCCAGCAGAGACAAGCGGAGCGGGAACACCGGGGAGCTGTTTTTT.

The chain couples TRBV18 to TRBJ2-3; D is perhaps TRBD1 or TRBD2 (5 bases each). The CDR3 runs to 17 residues. Per germline, CDR1 KGHSH and CDR2 LQKENI. V dropped 4 bases and J dropped 2 bases, with 19 bases sitting between them. CDR3 nucleotides: TGTGCCAGCTCACGGCTAGTTACCACGGGGACCACAGATACGCAGTATTTT. This codes for CASSRLVTTGTTDTQYF.

The chain recombines TRBV9 with TRBJ2-3; D possibly uses TRBD1 or TRBD2 (5 bases each). The CDR3 extends over 16 amino acids. Trimming cost V 0 bases and J 2 bases, with 13 bases left between them. CDR1 and CDR2 (germline): SGDLS, YYNGEE. Here the CDR3 DNA reads TGTGCCAGCAGCGTAGGAATCCGGGGCAACACAGATACGCAGTATTTT. Translated, it gives CASSVGIRGNTDTQYF.

This clone has just one count. V usage is TRBV28 and J usage is TRBJ2-2; TRBD2 aligns across 7 bases. The CDR3 length is 14 residues. Trimming cost V 8 bases and J 2 bases; bases outside gene matches: 5. Germline assignment: CDR1 MDHEN and CDR2 SYDVKM. DNA for the CDR3: TGTGCCAGCCGCCTAGCGGAAAACACCGGGGAGCTGTTTTTT. This sequence encodes CASRLAENTGELFF.

The chain links TRBV28 to TRBJ2-6; D is possibly TRBD2 (5 bases). Germline V gives CDR1 MDHEN, CDR2 SYDVKM. V was clipped by 7 bases and J by 0 bases, with 10 bases between them. The CDR3 loop spans 15 amino acids. In DNA form, the CDR3 reads TGTGCCAGCAACGGGATCCCCTCTGGGGCCAACGTCCTGACTTTC. Its translation: CASNGIPSGANVLTF.

The chain is built from TRBV7-2 and TRBJ2-2; TRBD1 matches at 7 bases. The CDR3 consists of 14 residues. The V segment lost 5 bases and the J segment 6 bases; nucleotides outside the gene matches: 6. Germline CDR1 is SGHTA and CDR2 is FQGNSA. The chain's CDR3 is CASSRGQTAGELFF. CDR3 DNA: TGTGCCAGCAGCCGGGGACAGACCGCCGGGGAGCTGTTTTTT.

This chain connects TRBV7-2 to TRBJ1-4; D uncertain. V dropped 1 base and J dropped 4 bases, with 7 bases sitting between them. CDR3 length equals 14 residues. Germline CDR1 reads SGHTA; CDR2 reads FQGNSA. CDR3 region: CASSLVVFNEKLFF. Here the CDR3 DNA reads TGTGCCAGCAGCTTAGTCGTGTTTAATGAAAAACTGTTTTTT.

V usage is TRBV6-5 and J usage is TRBJ1-6; no definite D call. The V gene lost 5 bases and the J gene lost 4 bases, with 12 bases spanning the gap. The CDR3 consists of 15 residues. In germline, CDR1 is MNHEY, CDR2 SVGAGI. CDR3 protein: CASSPSGLYNSPLHF. CDR3 nucleotides: TGTGCCAGCAGTCCATCTGGCTTATATAATTCACCCCTCCACTTT.

The chain is built from TRBV11-3 and TRBJ1-1, with a weak D call TRBD1 (6 bases). V lost 1 base to trimming and J lost 0 bases, with 12 bases between them. This CDR3 comprises 16 residues. Looked up from germline, CDR1 is SGHNT and CDR2 is YENEEA. CDR3 residues: CASSLGGGRMNTEAFF. CDR3 sequence (DNA): TGTGCCAGCAGCTTAGGTGGGGGGCGTATGAACACTGAAGCTTTCTTT.

The gene calls are TRBV2 and TRBJ1-4; no reliable D call. This CDR3 spans 12 amino acids. The germline V gene encodes CDR1 SNHLY and CDR2 FYNNEI. V dropped 7 bases and J dropped 6 bases, with 9 bases sitting between them. The CDR3 sequence is CASKRSDEKLFF. CDR3 coding DNA: TGTGCCAGCAAACGGTCTGATGAAAAACTGTTTTTT.

The chain combines TRBV9 with TRBJ2-1, with D unresolved. V dropped 1 base and J dropped 7 bases, with 12 bases sitting between them. Per germline, CDR1 SGDLS and CDR2 YYNGEE. The CDR3 is made up of 14 amino acids. The CDR3 loop is CASSVSPTLNEQFF. Written as DNA, the CDR3 is TGTGCCAGCAGCGTATCCCCCACGTTGAATGAGCAGTTCTTC. Together with reference TRBV9 and TRBJ2-1, the CDR3 gives the full variable domain: DSGVTQTPKHLITATGQRVTLRCSPRSGDLSVYWYQQSLDQGLQFLIQYYNGEERAKGNILERFSAQQFPDLHSELNLSSLELGDSALYFCASSVSPTLNEQFFGPGTRLTVL.

The gene calls are TRBV10-2 and TRBJ2-5; no reliable D call. The CDR3 spans 14 residues. CDR1 and CDR2 (germline): WSHSY, SAAADI. Trimming shortened V by 8 bases and J by 5 bases, and 18 bases separated the two germline ends. The CDR3 DNA reads TGCGCCAGCTCCTTTGGGCGACACGGGGAGACCCAGTACTTC. Amino acids: CASSFGRHGETQYF.

This chain joins TRBV5-4 and TRBJ2-1; 13 positions match TRBD2. The germline V gene encodes CDR1 SGHNT and CDR2 YYREEE (reference sequence). This CDR3 has 16 amino acids. J lost 8 bases, V lost 4 bases, and 9 bases had no gene match. CDR3 region: CASSPGLAGDIHEQFF. CDR3 DNA: TGTGCCAGCAGCCCCGGACTAGCGGGAGATATCCATGAGCAGTTCTTC.

This clone was picked up one time. Other DNA sequences in this sample translate to the same CDR3. The CDR3 region has the DNA TGCGCCAGCAGCTTGGGGGCTAGCGGTAAAGAGACCCAGTACTTC. Encoded protein: CASSLGASGKETQYF. The chain joins TRBV5-1 to TRBJ2-5, with TRBD2 identical over 7 bases. Germline CDR1 reads SGHRS; CDR2 reads YFSETQ. The CDR3 consists of 15 residues. J lost 3 bases, V lost 0 bases, and 5 bases had no gene match.

This sequence joins TRBV28 and TRBJ2-7; 8 bases are shared with TRBD2. V lost 7 bases and J lost 5; bases outside the gene matches: 10. The CDR3 covers 14 residues. Germline CDR1 MDHEN, CDR2 SYDVKM. CDR3 nucleotides: TGTGCCAGCACCCCCGCGCGGGGGGCCCACGAGCAGTACTTC. This sequence encodes CASTPARGAHEQYF.

The count of this clone is one. This chain joins TRBV5-1 and TRBJ2-7, with 8 bases aligning to TRBD2. Germline V CDR1 and CDR2: SGHRS, YFSETQ. Losses at the gene ends were 0 bases for V and 4 bases for J; bases not matched to a gene: 9. The CDR3 consists of 16 residues. The CDR3 reads CASSLAPPREGYEQYF. DNA of the CDR3: TGCGCCAGCAGCTTGGCCCCCCCCCGGGAGGGGTACGAGCAGTACTTC.

This clone has only a few counts. CDR3 loop: CASSHLDTQYF. The CDR3 coding sequence is TGTGCCAGCAGTCACTTAGATACGCAGTATTTT. The gene calls are TRBV6-6 and TRBJ2-3; D gene uncertain. Trimming took 5 bases from V and 5 from J, leaving 5 bases between them. Germline values: CDR1 MNHNY, CDR2 SVGAGI (reference sequence). CDR3 length: 11 amino acids.